This T cell receptor (beta chain) was obtained from a study of blood T cell repertoires in COVID-19. Across the study: From T cells, B-cell-depleted T cells, or PBMCs came the material, which was cDNA or gDNA.

Trimming took 4 bases from V and 3 from J, leaving 12 bases between them. Per germline, CDR1 GTSNPN and CDR2 SVGIG (reference sequence). The CDR3 sequence is 13 residues long. This clone was counted a few times. Per the original data handling: Amplification with reference gene primers provided the estimates of nucleated cell counts. TCRdb keeps only in-frame clones here, not all; method: immunoSEQ multiplex PCR. D and trimming come from the DNA, and the V and J calls and clone size come from that table. The sample lists about 46,000 clones, approximately 90% occurring once. Material: peripheral blood. V gene TRBV30 combines with J gene TRBJ1-1; a weak D match, TRBD1 (6 bases). The receptor was isolated from a man aged 45-65 years with active COVID-19. CDR3 amino acids: CAWTPGHHTEAFF. Written as DNA, the CDR3 is TGTGCCTGGACCCCGGGACACCACACTGAAGCTTTCTTT.